This T cell receptor (beta chain) was captured by sequencing in a study of Graves' ophthalmopathy and Graves' hyperthyroidism. Study at large: Absence of ophthalmopathy within 18 months of follow-up defined stable hyperthyroidism. General study results and limits: Blood also carried most expanded thyroid clonotypes exceeding 0.001 frequency. Stable hyperthyroidism and ophthalmopathy were told apart by a 13-signature model, which achieved roughly 90% sensitivity and approximately 81% specificity.

The study recruited hyperthyroidism patients aged 18 to 65 who were newly diagnosed, under 2 months' duration. The CDR3 totals 15 residues. V was trimmed by 6 bases and J by 0 bases, leaving 17 bases between them. Per the germline V gene, CDR1 is DFQATT and CDR2 is SNEGSKA (reference sequence). This clonotype was picked up many times. Its antigen is unknown. Amplifying from RNA transcripts, the study obtained TCR beta CDR3 regions. RT-PCR was first run with HTBI primers, then multiplex PCR in a second round. MiXCR was run by TCRdb on the multiplex PCR reads, yielding one entry per CDR3 protein. The sample contains 900,000 to 1,200,000 distinct CDR3 sequences, roughly two fifths of which appear only once.

The chain uses TRBV20-1 and TRBJ1-2; TRBD1 might be the D (5 bases). The sequence was collected from an adult man with Graves' hyperthyroidism. The sample consisted of peripheral blood or thyroid tissue (not recorded which). This CDR3 reads CSALNVRATNYGYTF. The CDR3 bases are TGCAGTGCCCTTAACGTCAGGGCTACTAACTATGGCTACACCTTC.